The entry that follows covers one T cell receptor (beta chain) sequence. Time point defined: after dendritic cell vaccination, including at tumor progression/relapse. The data are from a study of glioma-infiltrating T cells after dendritic cell vaccination. Trimming cost V 6 bases and J 3 bases, with 5 bases left between them. This CDR3 is 11 amino acids long. CDR1 and CDR2 from the germline V gene are SEHNR and FQNEAQ (reference sequence). Generated by immunoSEQ multiplex PCR, the TCRdb table keeps only in-frame clones and is missing some. Here the sample spans fewer than 75,000 clones, approximately 87% being singletons.

The chain combines TRBV7-9 with TRBJ2-5; D is unclear. Sequenced here: blood, sampled after dendritic cell vaccination. The receptor was derived from a human donor with glioblastoma. The CDR3 DNA sequence: TGTGCCAGCAGTTCCAAAGAGACCCAGTACTTC. This codes for CASSSKETQYF.